The 26 T cell receptor beta chains listed next were all sequenced from one sample in a study of T-cell reconstitution after alpha-beta-depleted transplantation in children. Unique molecular identifiers were used in preparing the TCRbeta library. One entry per CDR3 protein results from TCRdb running MiXCR on the PCR reads. The table has some 400,000 distinct CDR3 sequences, around 21% seen once. This specimen was PBMCs from the stem cell graft donor, taken from the stem cell graft. Every receptor here comes from a human donor who donated a stem cell graft to a child with acute myeloid leukemia.

This clonotype has more than one count but fewer than ten. The chain links TRBV5-6 to TRBJ2-7, with D perhaps matching TRBD1 or TRBD2 (5 bases each). CDR1 is SGHDT, CDR2 YYEEEE, per germline. This CDR3 comprises 11 residues. The V gene lost 0 bases and the J gene lost 10 bases, with 8 bases spanning the gap. The CDR3 DNA reads as TGTGCCAGCAGCTTGGACGGGGCACAGTACTTC. It specifies CASSLDGAQYF.

The gene calls are TRBV5-6 and TRBJ2-2, with a tentative D call TRBD2 (6 bases). The CDR3 sequence is 16 residues long. V was pared by 3 bases and J by 6 bases, with 18 bases between. Looked up from germline, CDR1 is SGHDT and CDR2 is YYEEEE. CDR3 in amino acids: CASSSLTSIMSGELFF. DNA for the CDR3: TGTGCCAGCAGCTCCTTGACTAGTATCATGTCCGGGGAGCTGTTTTTT.

This chain connects TRBV10-3 to TRBJ2-2, with D hard to call. Germline CDR1 and CDR2: ENHRY and SYGVKD. V lost 0 bases, J lost 6 bases, and 8 bases lay in between. CDR3 size: 14 residues. Here the CDR3 reads CAISESPSSGELFF. The CDR3 DNA sequence: TGTGCCATCAGTGAGTCCCCGAGCTCCGGGGAGCTGTTTTTT.

This clonotype has at least ten counts. The rearrangement links TRBV20-1 to TRBJ2-3; 10 bases line up with TRBD2. The ends lost 1 base at V and 2 bases at J; junction bases unmatched: 6. CDR3 size: 16 residues. Per the germline V gene, CDR1 is DFQATT and CDR2 is SNEGSKA (reference sequence). CDR3 in DNA: TGCAGTGCTAGAGGCCTCACTAGCGGGGACACAGATACGCAGTATTTT. Translated, it gives CSARGLTSGDTDTQYF.

This rearrangement joins TRBV19 to TRBJ2-7; TRBD1 aligns across 7 bases. V was clipped by 6 bases and J by 3 bases; unmatched bases: 8. From germline, CDR1 is LNHDA and CDR2 SQIVND (reference sequence). This CDR3 contains 14 residues. CDR3 sequence reads: CASRSQGTYYEQYF. In DNA form, the CDR3 reads TGTGCCAGTAGATCACAGGGGACCTACTACGAGCAGTACTTC.

The chain has TRBV12-3 or TRBV12-4 and TRBJ2-3; D may be TRBD1 (5 bases). Trimming removed 7 bases at V and 7 bases at J, with 15 bases between. This CDR3 comprises 13 residues. CDR3: CASTVGHRNTQYF. DNA of the CDR3: TGTGCCAGCACCGTCGGACACAGAAATACGCAGTATTTT.

The gene calls are TRBV13 and TRBJ2-2, with 11 bases identical to TRBD1. Germline assignment: CDR1 PRHDT and CDR2 FYEKMQ (reference sequence). The junction had 5 bases not matched to a gene; V was cut back by 4 bases and J by 4 bases. CDR3 size: 16 residues. This CDR3 reads CASSSTGTGGTGELFF. The CDR3, as DNA: TGTGCCAGCAGCTCGACCGGGACAGGGGGCACCGGGGAGCTGTTTTTT. The full variable domain, rest sourced from reference TRBV13 and TRBJ2-2, is AAGVIQSPRHLIKEKRETATLKCYPIPRHDTVYWYQQGPGQDPQFLISFYEKMQSDKGSIPDRFSAQQFSDYHSELNMSSLELGDSALYFCASSSTGTGGTGELFFGEGSRLTVL.

This rearrangement joins TRBV28 to TRBJ2-1; 8 bases line up with TRBD2. CDR3 length: 14 amino acids. CDR1 is MDHEN, CDR2 SYDVKM, per germline. Trimming took 7 bases from V and 5 from J; bases not matched to a gene: 7. CDR3 nucleotide sequence: TGTGCCAGCAAAAAGAGCGGGAGAAACAATGAGCAGTTCTTC. Translation gives CASKKSGRNNEQFF.

This clonotype was counted between two and nine times. The rearrangement joins TRBV5-5 to TRBJ2-3; either TRBD1 or TRBD2 may supply D (5 bases each). Germline loops: CDR1 SGHKS, CDR2 YYEKEE (reference sequence). Trimming pared 0 bases from V and 0 bases from J, leaving 14 bases between. The CDR3 consists of 17 residues. CDR3 in amino acids: CASSLAGRDPSTDTQYF. For the CDR3, the DNA is TGTGCCAGCAGCTTGGCGGGACGCGACCCTAGCACAGATACGCAGTATTTT. Based on the CDR3 plus reference TRBV5-5 and TRBJ2-3, the full variable domain is DAGVTQSPTHLIKTRGQQVTLRCSPISGHKSVSWYQQVLGQGPQFIFQYYEKEERGRGNFPDRFSARQFPNYSSELNVNALLLGDSALYLCASSLAGRDPSTDTQYFGPGTRLTVL.

The table lists this clonotype with a few counts. The chain combines TRBV5-5 with TRBJ2-5, with TRBD2 matching over 9 bases. With V trimmed by 0 bases and J by 3 bases, 6 bases remained unmatched. Germline V lookup: CDR1 SGHKS, CDR2 YYEKEE (reference sequence). This CDR3 spans 16 amino acids. The CDR3 here is CASSLGSGSPKETQYF. DNA of the CDR3: TGTGCCAGCAGCTTGGGTAGCGGGAGTCCGAAAGAGACCCAGTACTTC. The entire variable domain, with the rest obtained from reference TRBV5-5 and TRBJ2-5, is as follows: DAGVTQSPTHLIKTRGQQVTLRCSPISGHKSVSWYQQVLGQGPQFIFQYYEKEERGRGNFPDRFSARQFPNYSSELNVNALLLGDSALYLCASSLGSGSPKETQYFGPGTRLLVL.

This rearrangement joins TRBV29-1 to TRBJ2-2; 8 bases match TRBD1. From germline, CDR1 is SQVTM and CDR2 ANQGSEA. Trimming took 4 bases from V and 6 from J; bases not matched to a gene: 7. This CDR3 has 14 residues. The CDR3 DNA sequence: TGCAGCGTTGCGGCAGGGGGCTTTCCCGGGGAGCTGTTTTTT. Amino acid sequence: CSVAAGGFPGELFF.

CDR3 nucleotides: TGTGCCAGCAGCCCGGGGGGTCCAAGGTATTTT. Its protein product is CASSPGGPRYF. The rearrangement joins TRBV6-5 to TRBJ2-3; 7 bases are a match to TRBD2. CDR1 and CDR2 from the germline V gene are MNHEY and SVGAGI. V lost 6 bases and J lost 14; bases outside the gene matches: 8. This CDR3 has 11 residues.

This clonotype was detected many times. This chain joins TRBV28 and TRBJ2-7; 12 nucleotides align to TRBD2. Germline loops: CDR1 MDHEN, CDR2 SYDVKM. This CDR3 has 15 amino acids. V shed 6 bases and J 3 bases; nucleotides not matched to a gene: 6. The CDR3 sequence: CASSPSGRAVYEQYF. The CDR3 DNA is TGTGCCAGCAGCCCTAGCGGGAGGGCGGTCTACGAGCAGTACTTC.

The CDR3: CASSLRKAADYNEQFF. The CDR3 nucleotides read TGTGCCAGCAGTTTGAGAAAGGCGGCTGATTACAATGAGCAGTTCTTC. V usage is TRBV6-5 and J usage is TRBJ2-1; D not certain. The V and J ends lost 4 bases and 4 bases respectively, with 17 bases between them. Germline V gives CDR1 MNHEY, CDR2 SVGAGI. The CDR3 runs to 16 residues.

As for this clonotype: The junction departs from the called germline gene at one end, perhaps through a read error. The J gene is TRBJ1-4, the V gene TRBV28; TRBD1 might be the D (5 bases). The CDR3 is made up of 15 amino acids. Germline loops: CDR1 MDHEN, CDR2 SYDVKM. This CDR3 reads CASSLWGGFREKLIF. The CDR3 DNA reads TGTGCCAGCAGTTTATGGGGGGGGTTCAGGGAAAAACTGATTTTT. Based on the CDR3 plus reference TRBV28 and TRBJ1-4, the full variable domain is DVKVTQSSRYLVKRTGEKVFLECVQDMDHENMFWYRQDPGLGLRLIYFSYDVKMKEKGDIPEGYSVSREKKERFSLILESASTNQTSMYLCASSLWGGFREKLIFGSGTQLSVL.

The chain links TRBV11-2 to TRBJ2-1, with D unresolved. V lost 1 base to trimming and J lost 6 bases, with 10 bases between them. The CDR3 extends over 14 amino acids. In germline, CDR1 is SGHAT, CDR2 FQNNGV. The CDR3: CASSLVTVTNEQFF. The CDR3 DNA sequence: TGTGCCAGCAGCTTAGTAACGGTGACCAATGAGCAGTTCTTC.

The chain joins TRBV20-1 to TRBJ2-7; perhaps TRBD1 as D (5 bases). The germline V and J ends were trimmed by 4 bases and 2 bases, with 15 bases remaining between them. From germline, CDR1 is DFQATT and CDR2 SNEGSKA (reference sequence). The CDR3 is made up of 14 amino acids. CDR3 in amino acids: CSATQGVRAYEQYF. CDR3 sequence (DNA): TGCAGTGCTACCCAAGGTGTCAGGGCCTACGAGCAGTACTTC.

This clonotype was detected only once. The rearrangement links TRBV29-1 to TRBJ1-4; 8 bases align to TRBD1. V lost 6 bases and J lost 5; bases outside the gene matches: 5. The CDR3 runs 13 residues. The germline V gene encodes CDR1 SQVTM and CDR2 ANQGSEA. As DNA, the CDR3 is TGCAGCGTCCAGGGGGCACAGAATGAAAAACTGTTTTTT. It translates to CSVQGAQNEKLFF.

The genes are TRBV15 and TRBJ1-1; tentative D call: TRBD1 (5 bases). V gave up 0 bases and J gave up 5 bases, with 10 bases separating them. The CDR3 totals 14 residues. From germline, CDR1 is LNHNV and CDR2 YYDKDF (reference sequence). The CDR3 protein is CATSRERRGTEAFF. CDR3 sequence (DNA): TGTGCCACCAGCAGAGAGAGAAGGGGTACTGAAGCTTTCTTT.

This clonotype was observed a handful of times. The V gene is TRBV5-1, the J gene TRBJ2-1; possibly TRBD1 for D (5 bases). There are 13 residues in the CDR3. Deletions cut 4 bases from V and 6 bases from J, with 11 bases between. In germline, CDR1 is SGHRS, CDR2 YFSETQ. This CDR3 reads CASSTSTVNEQFF. The DNA for the CDR3 is TGCGCCAGCAGCACCTCGACAGTCAATGAGCAGTTCTTC.

Many counts were recorded for this clonotype. The gene calls are TRBV20-1 and TRBJ2-1; D possibly corresponds to TRBD2 (6 bases). CDR1 and CDR2 from the germline V gene are DFQATT and SNEGSKA (reference sequence). This CDR3 has 14 amino acids. Trimming removed 4 bases at V and 6 bases at J, with 16 bases between. CDR3 nucleotides: TGCAGTGCTAATTTGGTGCCTAGCGTCAATGAGCAGTTCTTC. Amino acids: CSANLVPSVNEQFF.

This clonotype was picked up many times. J is TRBJ2-1 and V is TRBV27; D is possibly TRBD2 (6 bases). Looked up from germline, CDR1 is MNHEY and CDR2 is SMNVEV (reference sequence). The V end was cut by 8 bases, the J end by 2 bases, with 13 bases between. There are 14 residues in the CDR3. CDR3 loop: CASRREFAYNEQFF. In DNA form, the CDR3 reads TGTGCCAGCCGGAGGGAGTTCGCCTACAATGAGCAGTTCTTC.

In DNA form, the CDR3 reads TGTGCCAGCAGTTCAGGGGCCAGAGCGAACACCGGGGAGCTGTTTTTT. It is translated as CASSSGARANTGELFF. The V gene is TRBV12-3 or TRBV12-4, the J gene TRBJ2-2; weak D call: TRBD1 (6 bases). V was cut by 4 bases and J by 0 bases, with 12 bases left in between. This CDR3 contains 16 residues.

The chain has TRBV6-5 and TRBJ1-2, with D possibly TRBD1 on 5 matching bases. CDR1 and CDR2 (germline): MNHEY, SVGAGI. The V end lost 0 bases, the J end lost 4 bases, and 12 bases lay between the germline ends. The CDR3 runs 15 residues. CDR3 in amino acids: CASSYSGDGSYGYTF. Written as DNA, the CDR3 is TGTGCCAGCAGTTACTCGGGGGACGGGAGCTATGGCTACACCTTC.

The chain links TRBV20-1 to TRBJ2-3; the D gene is possibly TRBD2 (6 bases). There are 14 residues in the CDR3. V lost 4 bases and J lost 4, with 15 bases in between. CDR1 is DFQATT and CDR2 is SNEGSKA in the germline V gene (reference sequence). The CDR3 protein is CSAIRGAGPDTQYF. The CDR3 DNA is TGCAGTGCTATCAGAGGGGCGGGGCCAGATACGCAGTATTTT.

This clonotype was counted between two and nine times. The V and J genes are TRBV5-1 and TRBJ2-3; D is ambiguous. Trimming removed 4 bases at V and 0 bases at J, with 9 bases between. The CDR3 covers 14 residues. In germline, CDR1 is SGHRS, CDR2 YFSETQ. In DNA, the CDR3 is TGCGCCAGCAGCGTCACGGACAGCACAGATACGCAGTATTTT. Its translation is CASSVTDSTDTQYF.